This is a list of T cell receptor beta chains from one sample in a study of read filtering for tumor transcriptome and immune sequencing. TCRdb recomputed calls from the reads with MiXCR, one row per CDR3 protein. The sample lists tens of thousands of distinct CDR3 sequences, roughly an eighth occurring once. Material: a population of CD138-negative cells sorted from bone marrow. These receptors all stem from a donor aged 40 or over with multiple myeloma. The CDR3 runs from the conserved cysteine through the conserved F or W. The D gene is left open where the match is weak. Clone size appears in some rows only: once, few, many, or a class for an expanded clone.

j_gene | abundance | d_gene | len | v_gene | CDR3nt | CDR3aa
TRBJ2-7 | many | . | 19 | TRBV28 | TGTGCCAGCAGTGGAACCGGGACAGGGTCTCTAGCGGGACTCTACGAGCAGTACTTC | CASSGTGTGSLAGLYEQYF
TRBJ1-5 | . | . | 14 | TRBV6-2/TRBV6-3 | TGTGCCAGCAGACCTCCGGGGGCAAGCCGGCCCCAGCATTTT | CASRPPGASRPQHF
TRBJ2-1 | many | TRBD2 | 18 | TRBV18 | TGTGCCAGCTCAAGTAGGGGACTAGCGGGGACCCGAGGCAATGAGCAGTTCTTC | CASSSRGLAGTRGNEQFF
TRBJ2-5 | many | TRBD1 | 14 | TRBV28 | TGTGCCAGCAGTTTAGGGGACAGCCAAGAGACCCAGTACTTC | CASSLGDSQETQYF
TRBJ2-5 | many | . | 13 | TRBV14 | TGTGCCAGCAGCCCGCGGATGCGAGAGACCCAGTACTTC | CASSPRMRETQYF
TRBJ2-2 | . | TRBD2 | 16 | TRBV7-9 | TGTGCCAGCAGCTCCACCGTTTCGGGAGGGACCGGGGAGCTGTTTTTT | CASSSTVSGGTGELFF
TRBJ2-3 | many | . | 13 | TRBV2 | TGTGCCAGCGGAAGGGGGTACACAGATACGCAGTATTTT | CASGRGYTDTQYF
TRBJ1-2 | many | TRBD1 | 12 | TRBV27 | TGTGCCAGCCTTGACAGGGGTGGCGGCTACACCTTC | CASLDRGGGYTF
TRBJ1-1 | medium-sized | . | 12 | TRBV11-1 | TGTGCCAGCAGCCAAGGACAGCTTGATGCTTTCTTT | CASSQGQLDAFF
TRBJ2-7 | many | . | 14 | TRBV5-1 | TGCGCCAGCAGCCGCGACCCGACAGTTGCCGAGCAGTACTTC | CASSRDPTVAEQYF
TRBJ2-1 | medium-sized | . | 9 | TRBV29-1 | TGCAGCGTAGACAATGAGCAGTTCTTC | CSVDNEQFF
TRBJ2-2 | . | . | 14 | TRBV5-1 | TGCGCCAGCAGCTCGGACATTTACACCGGGGAGCTGATTTTT | CASSSDIYTGELIF
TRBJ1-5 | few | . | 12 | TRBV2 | TGTGCCAGCAGTAGACAGGATCAGCCCCAGCATTTT | CASSRQDQPQHF
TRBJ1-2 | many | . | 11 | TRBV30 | TGTGCCTGGACAGCTAACTATGGCTACACCTTC | CAWTANYGYTF
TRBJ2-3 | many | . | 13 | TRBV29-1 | TGCAGCTCTACGCCGGGGGATCCAGATACGCAGTATTTT | CSSTPGDPDTQYF
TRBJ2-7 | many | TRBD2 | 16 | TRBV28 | TGTGCCAGCAGTTTACGGCGGGAGGGCTTCCGGTACGAGCAGTACTTC | CASSLRREGFRYEQYF
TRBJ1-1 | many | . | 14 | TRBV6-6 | TGTGCCAGCAGCCAAGGACAACCTAACACTGAAGCTTTCTTT | CASSQGQPNTEAFF
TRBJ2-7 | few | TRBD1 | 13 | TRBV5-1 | TGCGCCAGCAGCTTGGAGGGGGCGAGCGAGCAGTACTTC | CASSLEGASEQYF
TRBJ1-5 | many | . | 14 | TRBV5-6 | TGTGCCAGCAGCTCTTGGACGGTCAGCCAGCCCCAGCATTTT | CASSSWTVSQPQHF
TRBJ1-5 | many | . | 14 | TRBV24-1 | TGTGCCACCAGTGAGGCCCTGAGGGATCAGCCCCAGCATTTT | CATSEALRDQPQHF
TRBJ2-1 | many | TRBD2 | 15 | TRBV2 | TGTGCCAGCAGTTTAGCGGGGGCTTCCTACAATGAGCAGTTCTTC | CASSLAGASYNEQFF
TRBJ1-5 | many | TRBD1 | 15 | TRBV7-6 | TGTGCCAGCAGTGGAAGACAGGGACGGGGTCAGCCCCAGCATTTT | CASSGRQGRGQPQHF
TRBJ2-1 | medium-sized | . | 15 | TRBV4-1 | TGCGCCAGCAGCCAAGATCTAGGCAGCTACAATGAGCAGTTCTTC | CASSQDLGSYNEQFF
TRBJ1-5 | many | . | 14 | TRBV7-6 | TGTGCCAGCAGCTTAGAAGGCAGCAATCAGCCCCAGCATTTT | CASSLEGSNQPQHF
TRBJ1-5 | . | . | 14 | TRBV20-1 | TGCAGTGCTAGCAGCGGACAGCACAATCAGCCCCAGCATTTT | CSASSGQHNQPQHF
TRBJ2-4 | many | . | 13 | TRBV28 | TGTGCCAGCACCGGGACGGTGAAAAACATTCAGTACTTC | CASTGTVKNIQYF
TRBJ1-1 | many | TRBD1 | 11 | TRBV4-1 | TGCGCCAGCAGTCATGGGACAGCCGCTTTCTTT | CASSHGTAAFF
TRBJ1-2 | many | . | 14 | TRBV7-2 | TGTGCCAGCAGGCTACAGAGTTTTAACTATGGCTACACCTTC | CASRLQSFNYGYTF
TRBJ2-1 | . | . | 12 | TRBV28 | TGTGCCAGCAGTGCAGCACACAATGAGCAGTTCTTC | CASSAAHNEQFF
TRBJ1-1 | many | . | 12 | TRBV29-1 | TGCAGCGTTCTGGAAACGAACACTGAAGCTTTCTTT | CSVLETNTEAFF
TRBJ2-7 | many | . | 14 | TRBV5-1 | TGCGCCAGCAGCGTAGCCCCCCCGGCAGGGGTTGAGTACTTC | CASSVAPPAGVEYF
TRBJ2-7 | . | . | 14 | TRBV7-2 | TGTGCCAGCCGGTACGGGAGCCCCGGGCACGAGCAGTACTTC | CASRYGSPGHEQYF
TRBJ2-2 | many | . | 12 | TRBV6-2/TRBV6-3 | TGTGCCAGCAGCACAACCACCGGGGAGCTGTTTTTT | CASSTTTGELFF
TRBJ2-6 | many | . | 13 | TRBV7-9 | TGTGCCAGCAGTCAAAATGGGGCCAACGTCCTGACTTTC | CASSQNGANVLTF
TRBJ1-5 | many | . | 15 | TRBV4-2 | TGTGCCAGCAGCCAAGAATTTAGGGTCTCTCAGCCCCAGCATTTT | CASSQEFRVSQPQHF
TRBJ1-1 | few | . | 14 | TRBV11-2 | TGTGCCAGCAGCTTGGCCTATTTGAACACTGAAGCTTTCTTT | CASSLAYLNTEAFF
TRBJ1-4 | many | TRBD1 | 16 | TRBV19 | TGTGCCAGTAGTCGGGCAGGGGGCGCGACTAATGAAAAACTGTTTTTT | CASSRAGGATNEKLFF
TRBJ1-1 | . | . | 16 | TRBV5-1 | TGCGCCAGCAGCTTGGCCGGGGGCAGGACGGACACTGAAGCCTTCTTT | CASSLAGGRTDTEAFF
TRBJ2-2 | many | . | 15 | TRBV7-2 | TGTGCCAGCAGCCAAACCCCCCCAAGGGCCGGGGAGCTGTTTTTT | CASSQTPPRAGELFF
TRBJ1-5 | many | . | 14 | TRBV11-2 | TGTGCCAGCAGCACCGGACGGAGTAATCAGCCCCAGCATTTT | CASSTGRSNQPQHF
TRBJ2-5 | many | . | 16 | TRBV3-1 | TGTGCCAGCAGCCACTTGCCGGCTTCCCCACAAGAGACCCAGTACTTC | CASSHLPASPQETQYF
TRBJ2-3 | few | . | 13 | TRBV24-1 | TGTGCCACCAGGGGACTTAACACAGATACGCAGTATTTT | CATRGLNTDTQYF